A single sample is the source of the 5 T cell receptor beta chains below, sequenced in a study of cytomegalovirus exposure and HLA in healthy donors. 13 Jbeta primers and 60 Vbeta primers were used for the PCR. Generated by immunoSEQ multiplex PCR, the TCRdb table keeps only in-frame clones and is missing some. The sample shows more than 85,000 clones, under 80% of them seen only once. The source material was PBMCs. The receptors were gathered from a woman in her thirties in good health and CMV-seronegative.

This clone was seen only a few times. V and J are TRBV25-1 and TRBJ2-2; tentatively, D is TRBD2 (6 bases). The CDR3 spans 15 residues. Trimming stripped 2 bases from V and 0 bases from J, with 7 bases between. Germline V gene data show CDR1 as MGHDK and CDR2 as SYGVNS. CDR3 in amino acids: CASSEGGTNTGELFF. The CDR3 nucleotides read TGTGCCAGCAGTGAAGGGGGGACGAACACCGGGGAGCTGTTTTTT.

The chain couples TRBV11-2 to TRBJ1-2, with 8 bases that match TRBD1. V lost 0 bases, J lost 3 bases, and 6 bases stayed unmatched. The CDR3 is 16 amino acids. Germline V gene data show CDR1 as SGHAT and CDR2 as FQNNGV. CDR3: CASSLEGQGAYYGYTF. The CDR3 bases are TGTGCCAGCAGCTTAGAAGGGCAGGGGGCGTACTATGGCTACACCTTC.

The chain recombines TRBV5-1 with TRBJ2-5; 11 bases match TRBD2. The junction had 2 bases not matched to a gene; V was cut back by 0 bases and J by 4 bases. The germline CDR1 and CDR2 sequences are SGHRS and YFSETQ. The CDR3 runs to 15 residues. The CDR3 loop is CASSLVAGGLETQYF. The CDR3 nucleotides read TGCGCCAGCAGCTTGGTAGCGGGAGGGCTAGAGACCCAGTACTTC.

This sequence joins TRBV28 and TRBJ1-1; D is ambiguous. This CDR3 spans 13 amino acids. Deletions cut 7 bases from V and 2 bases from J, with 11 bases between. Per germline, CDR1 MDHEN and CDR2 SYDVKM. CDR3 sequence: CASNEARNTEAFF. The CDR3 nucleotides are TGTGCCAGCAACGAGGCTCGAAACACTGAAGCTTTCTTT.

In this sample, this clone turned up once. This chain connects TRBV9 to TRBJ1-1, with D perhaps TRBD1 (5 bases). In germline, CDR1 is SGDLS, CDR2 YYNGEE. Trimming stripped 4 bases from V and 4 bases from J, with 11 bases between. This CDR3 is 13 amino acids long. CDR3 DNA sequence: TGTGCCAGCAGCTCGGGGGGGGGCACTGAAGCTTTCTTT. It is translated as CASSSGGGTEAFF.